The clone carrying this T cell receptor (beta chain) has just a few counts. Its target is not known. Prepared TCR beta cDNA libraries contained unique molecular identifiers. One entry per CDR3 protein results from TCRdb running MiXCR on the PCR reads. The sample carries approximately 440,000 distinct CDR3 sequences, approximately 46% recorded once. The sample originates from a study of post-analysis software for immune sequencing data. Study conclusions and caveats: Samples sharing a preparation batch grouped tightly together when assessed by F measure.

The source material was blood. This receptor was identified in a girl between 5 and 17 years old with multiple sclerosis.

CDR3 region: CSARGGPENYGYTF. As DNA, the CDR3 is TGCAGTGCTAGGGGGGGACCCGAGAACTATGGCTACACCTTC. V is TRBV20-1 and J is TRBJ1-2; tentative D call: TRBD1 (5 bases). Germline CDR1 and CDR2: DFQATT and SNEGSKA (reference sequence). The CDR3 is 14 amino acids. Trimming took 3 bases from V and 2 from J, leaving 13 bases between them.